This section outlines one T cell receptor beta chain sequence together with its context. No antigen is known for it. No much larger clone is present one base from it, and per-base qualities are unavailable. This entry is derived from a study of cytomegalovirus exposure and HLA in healthy donors (dated by TCRdb to the late 2010s). Concerning the study at large: The 500 to 700 repertoires of the first cohort and the 120 validation repertoires were produced on the same platform, according to a later analysis. Along with the approximately 650-subject first cohort, a separate validation cohort of over 90 different subjects was used. To predict cytomegalovirus infection status, the study brought together high-throughput TCR immunosequencing, statistical association of individual TCRs with disease status, and machine learning. The study aimed to test whether signatures of past pathogen exposure could be identified by cataloging public T cell receptors.

Library generation was performed with the immunoSEQ multiplex PCR assay. The authors processed their data as follows. A statistical classification framework was built for diagnosing cytomegalovirus status from the catalog of TCR beta chain sequences. Not all clones reach the TCRdb copy of this immuneACCESS table, which keeps in-frame sequences only. Checked studies attribute under half of the gap to unresolved V genes and leave the rest unexplained. That table supplies the V and J calls and clone size; D and trimming were determined from the DNA. For this sample there are around 70,000 clones; about 94% appear just once. 1.5% to 1.8% of the sample rests with the top ten. Separate from the roughly 700-subject first cohort, the validation cohort of some 130 subjects was the group to which the donors belonged. Findings and caveats that apply to the study as a whole: The classifier was reported to diagnose cytomegalovirus status with high specificity and sensitivity in both the original cohort and the validation cohort. It was suggested by the authors that the approach could potentially be generalized to other disease states and immunological phenotypes. In vitro tests confirmed that a few of the cytomegalovirus-associated TCR beta chains recognize cytomegalovirus antigens. A total of fewer than 200 TCR beta chains were listed by the study as associated with cytomegalovirus. A later analysis had no HLA typing for the validation cohort, so co-occurrence there was scored across all 110 or so repertoires. Most TCR sequences were observed very rarely across donors, whereas some public TCRs were present in many individuals. In a later analysis, TCRs clustered in the first cohort were found to also tend to co-occur in the roughly 120 validation repertoires, with 85% to 95% of cluster scores above 0.

Sequencing used PBMCs. This sequence was found in a man between 18 and 29 years old in good health and CMV-seropositive.

The CDR3 region reads CASKEDRGLVGTEAFF. The DNA reads TGTGCCAGTAAAGAAGACAGGGGGTTGGTTGGCACTGAAGCTTTCTTT. The rearranged segments are TRBV19 and TRBJ1-1; 9 central bases correspond to TRBD1. The CDR3 spans 16 residues, from the cysteine through the phenylalanine. Only the CDR3 region is kept as DNA, spanning 48 bases read in frame from base 1. Here V drops 7 bases and J drops 4 bases, and the junction holds 13 bases not matched to any gene. From a lookup of the germline V gene (reference sequence), CDR1 and CDR2 are LNHDA and SQIVND.